Here is one TCR beta chain with its context. The data were obtained in a study of blood T cell repertoires in COVID-19. The wider study: There were acute and convalescent COVID-19 samples, and they came from the United States, Italy and Spain. In each case, the material was cDNA or gDNA derived from T cells, B-cell-depleted T cells, or PBMCs.

Patients from Seattle were sampled longitudinally, starting during active infection. The authors' processing: Reference gene primer amplification gave nucleated cell count estimates. Libraries were prepared by immunoSEQ multiplex PCR; TCRdb keeps only in-frame clonotypes and omits some of them. The D gene and trimming were derived from the DNA, and the V and J assignments and clone size from that table. The profile covers 250,000 to 400,000 clones, with roughly 90% appearing a single time and 2.9% taken by the ten largest. CDR3 length: 14 amino acids. Germline V gene sequence: CDR1 MNHNS, CDR2 SASEGT. V lost 2 bases, J lost 0 bases, and 8 bases lay in between.

The sequence derives from a woman aged 25 to 39 with COVID-19, enrolled during active disease. The sequencing sample was made of peripheral blood. The rearrangement uses TRBV6-1 and TRBJ2-7; possible D gene TRBD1, 6 bases. The CDR3 bases are TGTGCCAGCAGTGAACAGGGGAACTCCTACGAGCAGTACTTC. It codes for CASSEQGNSYEQYF.